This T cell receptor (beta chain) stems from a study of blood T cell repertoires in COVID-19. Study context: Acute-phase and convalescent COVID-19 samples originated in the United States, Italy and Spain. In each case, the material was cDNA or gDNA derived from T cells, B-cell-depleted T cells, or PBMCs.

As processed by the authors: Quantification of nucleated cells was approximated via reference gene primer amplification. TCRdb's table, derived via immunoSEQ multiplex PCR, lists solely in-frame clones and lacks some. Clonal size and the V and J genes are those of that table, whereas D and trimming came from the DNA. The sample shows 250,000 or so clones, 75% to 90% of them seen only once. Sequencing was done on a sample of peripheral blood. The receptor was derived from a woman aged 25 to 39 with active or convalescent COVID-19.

CDR3 DNA sequence: TGCAGTGCTAGTACAGGGGCTACCTCTGGGGCCAACGTCCTGACTTTC. Its translation: CSASTGATSGANVLTF. The chain combines TRBV20-1 with TRBJ2-6; 7 bases map to TRBD1. CDR1 and CDR2 (germline): DFQATT, SNEGSKA (reference sequence). Trimming removed 3 bases from V and 0 bases from J; junction bases left unmatched: 5. The CDR3 runs to 16 residues.